The clone carrying this T cell receptor beta chain was seen a handful of times. What it recognizes is unknown. There are 14 residues in the CDR3. Germline CDR1 and CDR2: SGHKS and YYEKEE (reference sequence). Trimming stripped 4 bases from V and 9 bases from J, with 14 bases between. This specimen belongs to a study of shared clonotypes between healthy human individuals. Whole-study findings and limits: Some naive CD4 clonotypes, roughly 5%, turned up in common across a handful of donors.

The run depth of the assay was deep. Method: immunoSEQ multiplex PCR; TCRdb's copy keeps in-frame clones and lacks some. The sample has 2,500,000 or so clones; 85% to 95% are singletons. The specimen sequenced was naive CD4+ T cells sorted from blood. Subset denoted: CD45RA+ positively selected. The receptor was derived from a man between 18 and 35 years old in good health. V gene TRBV5-5 combines with J gene TRBJ1-6; perhaps TRBD1 as D (6 bases). The DNA of the CDR3 is TGTGCCAGCAGCGTTGTGGGGGGCAGTTCACCCCTCCACTTT. Translated: CASSVVGGSSPLHF.